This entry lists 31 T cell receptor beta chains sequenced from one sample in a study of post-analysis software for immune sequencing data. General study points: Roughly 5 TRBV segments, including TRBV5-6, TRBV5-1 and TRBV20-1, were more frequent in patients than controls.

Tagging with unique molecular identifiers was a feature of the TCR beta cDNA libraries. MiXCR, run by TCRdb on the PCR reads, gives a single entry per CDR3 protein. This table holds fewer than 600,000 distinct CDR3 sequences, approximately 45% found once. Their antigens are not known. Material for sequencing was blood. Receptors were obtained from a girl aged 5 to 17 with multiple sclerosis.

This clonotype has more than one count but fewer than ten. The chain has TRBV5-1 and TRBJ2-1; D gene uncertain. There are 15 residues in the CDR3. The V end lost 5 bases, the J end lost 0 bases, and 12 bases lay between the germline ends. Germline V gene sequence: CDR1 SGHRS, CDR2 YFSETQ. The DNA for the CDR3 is TGCGCCAGCAGTATGGGCACCGGCTCCTACAATGAGCAGTTCTTC. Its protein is CASSMGTGSYNEQFF.

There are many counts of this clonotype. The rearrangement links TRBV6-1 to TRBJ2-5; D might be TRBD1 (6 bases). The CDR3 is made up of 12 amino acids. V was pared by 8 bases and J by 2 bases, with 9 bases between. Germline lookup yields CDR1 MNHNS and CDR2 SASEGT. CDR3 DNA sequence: TGTGCCAGCGGGACAACGCAAGAGACCCAGTACTTC. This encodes CASGTTQETQYF.

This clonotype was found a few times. The CDR3 nucleotides read TGTGCCAGCAGTGAAGTGTCTAGCGGGGAGTACGAGCAGTACTTC. This translates into CASSEVSSGEYEQYF. J is TRBJ2-5 and V is TRBV2, with TRBD2 matching over 9 bases. The J call may be mistaken, given a closer DNA end match to TRBJ2-7. Germline assignment: CDR1 SNHLY and CDR2 FYNNEI. The CDR3 has 15 residues.

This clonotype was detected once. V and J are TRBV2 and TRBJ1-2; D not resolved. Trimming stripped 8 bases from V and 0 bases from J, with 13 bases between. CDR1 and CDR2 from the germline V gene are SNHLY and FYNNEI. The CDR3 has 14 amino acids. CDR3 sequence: CASVWGEPNYGYTF. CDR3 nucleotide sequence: TGTGCCAGCGTCTGGGGAGAGCCTAACTATGGCTACACCTTC.

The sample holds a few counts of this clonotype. The CDR3 loop is CASSLTGLVSYEQYF. The CDR3 DNA follows: TGCGCCAGCAGCTTGACAGGACTAGTCTCCTACGAGCAGTACTTC. This chain joins TRBV5-1 and TRBJ2-7, with 7 bases matching TRBD2. With V trimmed by 1 base and J by 0 bases, 4 bases remained unmatched. Germline V gene sequence: CDR1 SGHRS, CDR2 YFSETQ. The CDR3 totals 15 residues. Full variable domain (outside the CDR3, taken from reference TRBV5-1 and TRBJ2-7): KAGVTQTPRYLIKTRGQQVTLSCSPISGHRSVSWYQQTPGQGLQFLFEYFSETQRNKGNFPGRFSGRQFSNSRSEMNVSTLELGDSALYLCASSLTGLVSYEQYFGPGTRLTVT.

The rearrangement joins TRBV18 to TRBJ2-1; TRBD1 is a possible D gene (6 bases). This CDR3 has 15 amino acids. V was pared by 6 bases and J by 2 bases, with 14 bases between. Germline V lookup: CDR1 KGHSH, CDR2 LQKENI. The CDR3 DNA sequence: TGTGCCAGCTCCCCCGACAGGAGTACCTACAATGAGCAGTTCTTC. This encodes CASSPDRSTYNEQFF. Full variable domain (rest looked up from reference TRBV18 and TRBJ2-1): NAGVMQNPRHLVRRRGQEARLRCSPMKGHSHVYWYRQLPEEGLKFMVYLQKENIIDESGMPKERFSAEFPKEGPSILRIQQVVRGDSAAYFCASSPDRSTYNEQFFGPGTRLTVL.

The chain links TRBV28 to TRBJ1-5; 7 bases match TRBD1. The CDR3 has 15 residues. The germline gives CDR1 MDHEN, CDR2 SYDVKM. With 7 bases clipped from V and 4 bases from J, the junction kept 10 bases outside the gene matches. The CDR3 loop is CASKGAARGNQPQHF. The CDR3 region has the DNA TGTGCCAGCAAGGGGGCAGCCCGAGGGAATCAGCCCCAGCATTTT. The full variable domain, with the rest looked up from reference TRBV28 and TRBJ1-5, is DVKVTQSSRYLVKRTGEKVFLECVQDMDHENMFWYRQDPGLGLRLIYFSYDVKMKEKGDIPEGYSVSREKKERFSLILESASTNQTSMYLCASKGAARGNQPQHFGDGTRLSIL.

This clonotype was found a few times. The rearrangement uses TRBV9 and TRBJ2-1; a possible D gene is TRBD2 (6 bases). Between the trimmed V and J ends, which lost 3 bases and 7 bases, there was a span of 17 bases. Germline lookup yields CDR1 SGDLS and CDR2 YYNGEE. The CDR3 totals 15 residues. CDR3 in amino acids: CASSANGDLGNEQFF. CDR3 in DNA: TGTGCCAGCAGCGCGAATGGGGACTTGGGGAATGAGCAGTTCTTC.

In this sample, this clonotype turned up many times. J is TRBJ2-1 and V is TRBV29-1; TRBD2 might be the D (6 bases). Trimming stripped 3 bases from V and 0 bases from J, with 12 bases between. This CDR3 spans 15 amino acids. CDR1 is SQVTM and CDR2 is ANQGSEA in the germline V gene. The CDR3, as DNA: TGCAGCGTTGACTCGGGCGGGGACTCCTACAATGAGCAGTTCTTC. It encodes CSVDSGGDSYNEQFF.

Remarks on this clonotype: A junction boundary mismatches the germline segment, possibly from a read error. CDR3 DNA: TGTGCCAGCAGCTTAGCGGCGGGGGGCTCCTACAGTGAGCAGTTCTTC. Protein: CASSLAAGGSYSEQFF. This sequence joins TRBV7-6 and TRBJ2-1, with TRBD2 matching over 8 bases. This CDR3 is 16 amino acids long. Germline CDR1 reads SGHVS; CDR2 reads FNYEAQ.

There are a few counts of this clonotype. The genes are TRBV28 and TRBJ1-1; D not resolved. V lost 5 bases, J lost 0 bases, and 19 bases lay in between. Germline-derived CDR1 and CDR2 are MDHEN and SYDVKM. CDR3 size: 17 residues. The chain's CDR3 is CASSLLDGASMNTEAFF. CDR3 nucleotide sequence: TGTGCCAGCAGTCTCCTGGACGGTGCCTCCATGAACACTGAAGCTTTCTTT. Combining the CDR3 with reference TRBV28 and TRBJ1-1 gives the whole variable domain DVKVTQSSRYLVKRTGEKVFLECVQDMDHENMFWYRQDPGLGLRLIYFSYDVKMKEKGDIPEGYSVSREKKERFSLILESASTNQTSMYLCASSLLDGASMNTEAFFGQGTRLTVV.

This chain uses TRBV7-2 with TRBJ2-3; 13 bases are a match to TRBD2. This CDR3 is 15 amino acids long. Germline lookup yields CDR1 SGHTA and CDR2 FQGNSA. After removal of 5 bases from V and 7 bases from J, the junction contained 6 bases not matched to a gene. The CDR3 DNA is TGTGCCAGCAGCCGGACTAGCGGGAGTACGAATACGCAGTATTTT. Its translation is CASSRTSGSTNTQYF.

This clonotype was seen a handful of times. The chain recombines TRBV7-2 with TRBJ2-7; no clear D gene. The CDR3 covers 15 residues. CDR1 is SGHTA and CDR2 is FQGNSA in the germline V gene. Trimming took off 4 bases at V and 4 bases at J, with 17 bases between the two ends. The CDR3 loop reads CASSYARVYGYEQYF. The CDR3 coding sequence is TGTGCCAGCAGCTATGCGAGAGTTTATGGTTACGAGCAGTACTTC. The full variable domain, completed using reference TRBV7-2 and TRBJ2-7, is GAGVSQSPSNKVTEKGKDVELRCDPISGHTALYWYRQSLGQGLEFLIYFQGNSAPDKSGLPSDRFSAERTGGSVSTLTIQRTQQEDSAVYLCASSYARVYGYEQYFGPGTRLTVT.

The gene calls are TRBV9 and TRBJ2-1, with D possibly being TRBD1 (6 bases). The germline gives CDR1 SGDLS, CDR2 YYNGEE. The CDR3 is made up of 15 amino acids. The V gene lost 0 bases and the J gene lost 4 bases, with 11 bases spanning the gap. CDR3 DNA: TGTGCCAGCAGCGTAGTGGGGGCCGGGTACAATGAGCAGTTCTTC. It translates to CASSVVGAGYNEQFF.

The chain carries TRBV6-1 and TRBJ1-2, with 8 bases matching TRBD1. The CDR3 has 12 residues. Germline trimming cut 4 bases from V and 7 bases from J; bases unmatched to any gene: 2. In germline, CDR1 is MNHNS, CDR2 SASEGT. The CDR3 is CASSAGGSGYTF. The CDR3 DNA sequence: TGTGCCAGCAGTGCAGGGGGCAGTGGCTACACCTTC.

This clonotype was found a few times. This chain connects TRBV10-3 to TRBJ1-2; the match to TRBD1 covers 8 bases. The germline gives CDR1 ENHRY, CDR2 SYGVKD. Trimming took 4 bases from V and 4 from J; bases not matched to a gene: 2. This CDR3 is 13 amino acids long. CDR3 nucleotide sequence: TGTGCCATCAGTGCGGACAGGGCCTATGGCTACACCTTC. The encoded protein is CAISADRAYGYTF.

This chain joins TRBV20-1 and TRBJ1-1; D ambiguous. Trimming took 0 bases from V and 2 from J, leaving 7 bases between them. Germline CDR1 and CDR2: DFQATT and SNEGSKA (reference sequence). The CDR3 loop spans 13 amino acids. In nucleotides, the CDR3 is TGCAGTGCTAGAGAGCCAGTAAACACTGAAGCTTTCTTT. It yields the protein CSAREPVNTEAFF.

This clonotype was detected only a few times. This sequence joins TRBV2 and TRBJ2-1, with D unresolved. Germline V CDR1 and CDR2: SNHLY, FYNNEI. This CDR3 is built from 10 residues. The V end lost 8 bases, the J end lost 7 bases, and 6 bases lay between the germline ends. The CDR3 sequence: CASYGNEQFF. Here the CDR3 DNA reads TGTGCCAGCTATGGAAATGAGCAGTTCTTC.

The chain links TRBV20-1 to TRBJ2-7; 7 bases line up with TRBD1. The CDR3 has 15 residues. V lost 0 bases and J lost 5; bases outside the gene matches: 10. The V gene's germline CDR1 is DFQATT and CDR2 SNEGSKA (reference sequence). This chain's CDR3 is CSARDTRRQGHEQYF. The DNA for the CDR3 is TGCAGTGCTAGAGATACTAGGAGACAGGGCCACGAGCAGTACTTC.

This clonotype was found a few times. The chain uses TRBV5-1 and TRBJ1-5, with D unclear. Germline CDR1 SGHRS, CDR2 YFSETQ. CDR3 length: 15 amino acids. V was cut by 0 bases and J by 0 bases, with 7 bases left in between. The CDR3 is CASSLDPYSNQPQHF. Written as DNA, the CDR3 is TGCGCCAGCAGCTTGGACCCTTATAGCAATCAGCCCCAGCATTTT.

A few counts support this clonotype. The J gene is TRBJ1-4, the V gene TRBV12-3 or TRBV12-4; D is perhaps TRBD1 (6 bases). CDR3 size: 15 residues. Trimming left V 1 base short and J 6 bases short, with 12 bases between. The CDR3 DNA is TGTGCCAGCAGTTTAGGGGGGGCTGAGGATGAAAAACTGTTTTTT. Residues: CASSLGGAEDEKLFF.

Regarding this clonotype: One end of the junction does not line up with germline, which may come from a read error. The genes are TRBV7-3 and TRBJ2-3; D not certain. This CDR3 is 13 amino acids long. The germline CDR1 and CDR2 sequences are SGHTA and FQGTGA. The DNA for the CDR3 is TGTGTCAGCAGCTTCCGGCTAGGGGATACGCAGTATTTT. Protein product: CVSSFRLGDTQYF.

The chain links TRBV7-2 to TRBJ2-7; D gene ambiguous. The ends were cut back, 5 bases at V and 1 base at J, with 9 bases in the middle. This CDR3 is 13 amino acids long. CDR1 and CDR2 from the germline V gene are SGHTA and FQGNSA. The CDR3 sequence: CASSPIPSYEQYF. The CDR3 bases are TGTGCCAGCAGCCCCATCCCATCCTACGAGCAGTACTTC. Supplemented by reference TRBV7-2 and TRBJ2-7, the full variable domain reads GAGVSQSPSNKVTEKGKDVELRCDPISGHTALYWYRQSLGQGLEFLIYFQGNSAPDKSGLPSDRFSAERTGGSVSTLTIQRTQQEDSAVYLCASSPIPSYEQYFGPGTRLTVT.

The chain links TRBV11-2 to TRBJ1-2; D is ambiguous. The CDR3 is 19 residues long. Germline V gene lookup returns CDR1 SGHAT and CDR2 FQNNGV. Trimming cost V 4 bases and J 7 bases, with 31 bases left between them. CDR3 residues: CASSSRLGPHEGNAAGYTF. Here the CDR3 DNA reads TGTGCCAGCAGCTCCCGACTCGGACCCCACGAGGGAAATGCGGCTGGCTACACCTTC.

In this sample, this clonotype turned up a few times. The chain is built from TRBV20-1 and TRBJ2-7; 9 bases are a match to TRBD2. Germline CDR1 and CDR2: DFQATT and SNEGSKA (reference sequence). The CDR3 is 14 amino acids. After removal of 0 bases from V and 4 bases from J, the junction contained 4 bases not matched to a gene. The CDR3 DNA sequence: TGCAGTGCTAGAGAGGCGGGAGGGAGGTACGAGCAGTACTTC. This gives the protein CSAREAGGRYEQYF.

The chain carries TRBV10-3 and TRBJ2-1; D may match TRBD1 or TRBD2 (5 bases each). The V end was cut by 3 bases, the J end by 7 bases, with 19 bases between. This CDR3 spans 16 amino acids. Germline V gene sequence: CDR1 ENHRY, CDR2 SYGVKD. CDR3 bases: TGTGCCATCAGTGAAGCATTCGGGACGGAAGCGAATGAGCAGTTCTTC. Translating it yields CAISEAFGTEANEQFF.

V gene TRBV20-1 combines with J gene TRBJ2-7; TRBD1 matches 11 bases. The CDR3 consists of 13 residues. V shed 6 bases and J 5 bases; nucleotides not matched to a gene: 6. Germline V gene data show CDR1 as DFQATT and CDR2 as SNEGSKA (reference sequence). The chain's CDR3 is CSAGTGGRDEQYF. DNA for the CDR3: TGCAGTGCCGGGACAGGGGGAAGGGACGAGCAGTACTTC.

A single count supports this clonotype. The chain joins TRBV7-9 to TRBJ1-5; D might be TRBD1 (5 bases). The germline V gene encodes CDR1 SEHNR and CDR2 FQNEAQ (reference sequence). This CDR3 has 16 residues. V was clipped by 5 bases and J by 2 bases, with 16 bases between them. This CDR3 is CASSPTEGIGNQPQHF. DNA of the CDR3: TGTGCCAGCAGCCCAACAGAGGGGATTGGCAATCAGCCCCAGCATTTT. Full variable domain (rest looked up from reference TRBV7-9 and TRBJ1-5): DTGVSQNPRHKITKRGQNVTFRCDPISEHNRLYWYRQTLGQGPEFLTYFQNEAQLEKSRLLSDRFSAERPKGSFSTLEIQRTEQGDSAMYLCASSPTEGIGNQPQHFGDGTRLSIL.

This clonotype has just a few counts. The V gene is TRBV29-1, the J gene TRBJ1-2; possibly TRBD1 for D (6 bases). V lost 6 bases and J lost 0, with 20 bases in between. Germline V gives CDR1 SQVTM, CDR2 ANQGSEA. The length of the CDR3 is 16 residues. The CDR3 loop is CSVALPGQPTNYGYTF. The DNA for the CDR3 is TGCAGCGTCGCCTTACCGGGACAACCTACTAACTATGGCTACACCTTC.

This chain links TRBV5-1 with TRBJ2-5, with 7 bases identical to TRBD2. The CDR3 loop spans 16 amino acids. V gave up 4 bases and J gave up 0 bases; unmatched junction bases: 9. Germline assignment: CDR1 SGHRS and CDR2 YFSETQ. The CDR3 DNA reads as TGCGCCAGCAGCCGATCTGGGGAGGGATACCAAGAGACCCAGTACTTC. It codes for CASSRSGEGYQETQYF.

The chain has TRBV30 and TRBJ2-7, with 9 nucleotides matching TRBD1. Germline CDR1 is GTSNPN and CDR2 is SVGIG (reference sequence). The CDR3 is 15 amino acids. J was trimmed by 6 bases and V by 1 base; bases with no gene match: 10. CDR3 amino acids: CAWSDTGGEPSEQYF. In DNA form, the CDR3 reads TGTGCCTGGAGTGACACAGGGGGCGAACCCTCCGAGCAGTACTTC.